Shown below are 29 T cell receptor beta chains from a single sample sequenced in a study of cytomegalovirus exposure and HLA in healthy donors. PCR used 60 Vbeta primers and 13 Jbeta primers. Sequenced by immunoSEQ multiplex PCR; TCRdb stores in-frame clones only, minus some. The sample consists of some 160,000 clones, about 72% of them appearing once. Material: PBMCs. The receptors derive from a male donor in good health and CMV-seronegative.

Turning to this clone: At the DNA level, this CDR3 is encoded by other sequences in the same sample as well. The chain links TRBV29-1 to TRBJ2-3, with D uncertain. V lost 7 bases to trimming and J lost 6 bases, with 11 bases between them. Germline V gene lookup returns CDR1 SQVTM and CDR2 ANQGSEA. The CDR3 is 11 residues long. The CDR3 region is CSAGSPDTQYF. The CDR3 DNA reads TGCAGCGCTGGCAGTCCGGATACGCAGTATTTT.

This clone was observed a handful of times. This sequence joins TRBV2 and TRBJ2-1, with TRBD1 matching 9 bases. The germline CDR1 and CDR2 sequences are SNHLY and FYNNEI. Losses at the gene ends were 8 bases for V and 6 bases for J; bases not matched to a gene: 5. The CDR3 has 13 amino acids. Written as DNA, the CDR3 is TGTGCCAGCGAACAGGGGGCAAGCAATGAGCAGTTCTTC. This codes for CASEQGASNEQFF.

By share of the sample, this clone is medium-sized. This sequence joins TRBV5-4 and TRBJ1-2; 7 bases line up with TRBD1. V trimming: 4 bases; J trimming: 0 bases; junction bases outside the gene matches: 6. The CDR3 contains 15 residues. Germline CDR1 SGHNT, CDR2 YYREEE (reference sequence). CDR3 protein: CASSLEGTANYGYTF. The CDR3 DNA reads as TGTGCCAGCAGCCTGGAGGGGACAGCTAACTATGGCTACACCTTC.

The chain is built from TRBV6-4 and TRBJ2-1, with TRBD2 identical over 8 bases. The germline V gene has CDR1 MRHNA and CDR2 SNTAGT. This CDR3 has 16 residues. Trimming at V came to 4 bases and at J to 4 bases, leaving 9 bases not matched to a gene. This CDR3 is CASSAEAGAVYNEQFF. Here the CDR3 DNA reads TGTGCCAGCAGTGCGGAAGCGGGGGCCGTATACAATGAGCAGTTCTTC.

The chain employs TRBV4-2 and TRBJ2-7; possible D gene TRBD2, 6 bases. This CDR3 has 15 amino acids. Trimming took off 0 bases at V and 0 bases at J, with 9 bases between the two ends. Germline values: CDR1 LGHNA, CDR2 YNFKEQ. The DNA for the CDR3 is TGTGCCAGCAGCCAAGAGCGGGACTCCTCCTACGAGCAGTACTTC. Protein: CASSQERDSSYEQYF.

The chain has TRBV2 and TRBJ2-7; tentatively, D is TRBD2 (7 bases). The CDR3 has 14 amino acids. V was trimmed by 6 bases and J by 8 bases, leaving 20 bases between them. Germline CDR1 and CDR2: SNHLY and FYNNEI. CDR3 region: CASRGTGGLGKQYF. DNA of the CDR3: TGTGCCAGCAGGGGGACCGGGGGGCTCGGGAAGCAGTACTTC.

This sequence joins TRBV7-2 and TRBJ2-1, with 10 bases identical to TRBD1. The V gene's germline CDR1 is SGHTA and CDR2 FQGNSA. V dropped 8 bases and J dropped 7; count of bases not matched to a gene: 8. The CDR3 is made up of 14 amino acids. CDR3 sequence: CASRMTGGPNEQFF. CDR3 sequence (DNA): TGTGCCAGCCGGATGACAGGGGGCCCTAATGAGCAGTTCTTC. Full variable domain (missing parts from reference TRBV7-2 and TRBJ2-1): GAGVSQSPSNKVTEKGKDVELRCDPISGHTALYWYRQSLGQGLEFLIYFQGNSAPDKSGLPSDRFSAERTGGSVSTLTIQRTQQEDSAVYLCASRMTGGPNEQFFGPGTRLTVL.

The rearrangement joins TRBV4-1 to TRBJ2-7; 9 bases are a match to TRBD2. The CDR3 covers 16 residues. The V gene end was trimmed by 0 bases and the J gene end by 4 bases; junction bases not matched to a gene: 7. Germline-derived CDR1 and CDR2 are MGHRA and YSYEKL. This CDR3 reads CASSQDPGSGGYEQYF. For the CDR3, the DNA is TGCGCCAGCAGCCAAGATCCAGGGAGCGGGGGGTACGAGCAGTACTTC.

The chain uses TRBV12-5 and TRBJ2-1; 7 nucleotides agree with TRBD2. CDR3 length: 18 residues. Per germline, CDR1 LGHNT and CDR2 FRNRAP. The junction had 13 bases not matched to a gene; V was cut back by 1 base and J by 4 bases. CDR3 bases: TGTGCTAGTGGTTTGGGGACTAGTTGGGACCGACAATACAATGAGCAGTTCTTC. It codes for CASGLGTSWDRQYNEQFF.

The rearrangement joins TRBV6-1 to TRBJ2-7; possibly TRBD1 for D (6 bases). CDR1 is MNHNS and CDR2 is SASEGT in the germline V gene. The V end was cut by 4 bases, the J end by 4 bases, with 14 bases between. CDR3 length: 14 amino acids. CDR3 protein: CASSVRDTKYEQYF. For the CDR3, the DNA is TGTGCCAGCAGTGTCCGGGACACTAAATACGAGCAGTACTTC.

The rearrangement links TRBV7-9 to TRBJ2-3; TRBD2 matches at 10 bases. V lost 5 bases and J lost 2; bases outside the gene matches: 7. CDR3 length equals 16 residues. Germline-derived CDR1 and CDR2 are SEHNR and FQNEAQ (reference sequence). The DNA for the CDR3 is TGTGCCAGCAGCCTACGGACTAGCGGCCTCACAGATACGCAGTATTTT. Encoded protein: CASSLRTSGLTDTQYF.

The chain employs TRBV9 and TRBJ2-1; 10 positions match TRBD2. Germline V gene sequence: CDR1 SGDLS, CDR2 YYNGEE. CDR3 size: 16 residues. With V trimmed by 3 bases and J by 0 bases, 3 bases remained unmatched. CDR3 sequence: CASSGPSGSSYNEQFF. CDR3 nucleotide sequence: TGTGCCAGCAGCGGCCCTAGCGGGAGCTCCTACAATGAGCAGTTCTTC.

The chain employs TRBV15 and TRBJ1-2; 10 bases align to TRBD1. Losses at the gene ends were 2 bases for V and 8 bases for J; bases not matched to a gene: 8. CDR3 length equals 15 residues. CDR1 is LNHNV, CDR2 YYDKDF, per germline (reference sequence). Written as DNA, the CDR3 is TGTGCCACCAGCAGACGGACAGGGGGAATTTTGGGCTACACCTTC. Protein: CATSRRTGGILGYTF.

This chain uses TRBV28 with TRBJ2-2, with 8 bases identical to TRBD2. The ends lost 6 bases at V and 2 bases at J; junction bases unmatched: 2. Per the germline V gene, CDR1 is MDHEN and CDR2 is SYDVKM. The CDR3 extends over 14 amino acids. CDR3 nucleotide sequence: TGTGCCAGCAGACTAGCGGATAACACCGGGGAGCTGTTTTTT. It specifies CASRLADNTGELFF.

This chain uses TRBV9 with TRBJ2-5; D is perhaps TRBD1 (6 bases). CDR1 and CDR2 (germline): SGDLS, YYNGEE. Trimming took off 0 bases at V and 2 bases at J, with 11 bases between the two ends. The CDR3 totals 15 residues. The DNA of the CDR3 is TGTGCCAGCAGCGTAGGTAAAGGACAGCAAGAGACCCAGTACTTC. Protein product: CASSVGKGQQETQYF.

J is TRBJ1-4 and V is TRBV28; perhaps TRBD1 as D (5 bases). V shed 4 bases and J shed 1 base, with 7 bases lying between them. CDR3 size: 14 residues. Germline V gives CDR1 MDHEN, CDR2 SYDVKM. The CDR3 reads CASSWGGTNEKLFF. The CDR3 DNA follows: TGTGCCAGCAGTTGGGGGGGAACTAATGAAAAACTGTTTTTT.

This sequence joins TRBV7-2 and TRBJ2-7; D is ambiguous. The CDR3 has 14 amino acids. Trimming stripped 5 bases from V and 3 bases from J, with 14 bases between. The germline V gene has CDR1 SGHTA and CDR2 FQGNSA. CDR3: CASSLDWLVYEQYF. CDR3 in DNA: TGTGCCAGCAGCCTTGACTGGCTGGTCTACGAGCAGTACTTC.

The V and J genes are TRBV6-1 and TRBJ1-2; TRBD1 might be the D (5 bases). Trimming took 6 bases from V and 4 from J, leaving 18 bases between them. CDR1 and CDR2 from the germline V gene are MNHNS and SASEGT. This CDR3 is built from 15 residues. The CDR3 coding sequence is TGTGCCAGCAGGGAACTTAGCAGGGTTTCCTATGGCTACACCTTC. As protein: CASRELSRVSYGYTF.

The table lists this clone with a few counts. The chain uses TRBV6-5 and TRBJ2-7, with 7 bases matching TRBD1. Trimming at V came to 6 bases and at J to 1 base, leaving 6 bases not matched to a gene. The CDR3 contains 14 residues. Germline CDR1 is MNHEY and CDR2 is SVGAGI. Here the CDR3 reads CASRNRQGSYEQYF. The DNA of the CDR3 is TGTGCCAGCAGGAACAGACAGGGTTCCTACGAGCAGTACTTC.

This clone has just a few counts. This chain links TRBV14 with TRBJ2-1, with D perhaps matching TRBD2 (6 bases). The V end lost 4 bases, the J end lost 0 bases, and 13 bases lay between the germline ends. The CDR3 length is 16 residues. CDR1 is SGHDN, CDR2 FVKESK, per germline. CDR3 sequence: CASSPGLRVSYNEQFF. The CDR3 nucleotides are TGTGCCAGCAGCCCGGGACTTCGTGTCTCCTACAATGAGCAGTTCTTC.

The chain uses TRBV5-5 and TRBJ1-1; 7 bases align to TRBD1. Germline V gives CDR1 SGHKS, CDR2 YYEKEE (reference sequence). This CDR3 comprises 12 residues. V was pared by 4 bases and J by 5 bases, with 2 bases of the junction left unmatched. CDR3 sequence: CASSTGVTEAFF. CDR3 nucleotide sequence: TGTGCCAGCAGCACAGGGGTTACTGAAGCTTTCTTT. Complete variable domain (other parts from reference TRBV5-5 and TRBJ1-1): DAGVTQSPTHLIKTRGQQVTLRCSPISGHKSVSWYQQVLGQGPQFIFQYYEKEERGRGNFPDRFSARQFPNYSSELNVNALLLGDSALYLCASSTGVTEAFFGQGTRLTVV.

This chain links TRBV6-4 with TRBJ1-1, with 8 nucleotides matching TRBD1. CDR1 and CDR2 from the germline V gene are MRHNA and SNTAGT. The J segment lost 6 bases and the V segment lost 9 bases, leaving 9 bases of the junction unmatched. CDR3 length: 13 amino acids. CDR3 amino acids: CARRTGLSSEAFF. The CDR3 nucleotides are TGTGCCAGAAGGACAGGGTTATCCTCTGAAGCTTTCTTT.

The chain recombines TRBV6-4 with TRBJ2-3, with D perhaps TRBD1 (6 bases). CDR1 and CDR2 (germline): MRHNA, SNTAGT. The CDR3 is 16 amino acids. Trimming took 3 bases from V and 4 from J, leaving 17 bases between them. CDR3 amino acids: CASSESGGERADTQYF. CDR3 in DNA: TGTGCCAGCAGTGAATCTGGGGGCGAACGGGCAGATACGCAGTATTTT.

This clone was counted only a few times. The rearrangement uses TRBV7-2 and TRBJ2-1, with 11 bases fitting TRBD2. Germline assignment: CDR1 SGHTA and CDR2 FQGNSA. This CDR3 has 15 amino acids. Trimming removed 4 bases from V and 6 bases from J; junction bases left unmatched: 5. CDR3 sequence reads: CASSSGTSGFNEQFF. The DNA of the CDR3 is TGTGCCAGCAGCTCCGGGACTAGCGGTTTCAATGAGCAGTTCTTC.

As concerns this clone: At the DNA level, this CDR3 is encoded by other sequences in the same sample as well. The chain uses TRBV27 and TRBJ2-5, with a weak D call TRBD2 (5 bases). Trimming pared 2 bases from V and 4 bases from J, leaving 8 bases between. The CDR3 sequence is 13 residues long. Germline CDR1 is MNHEY and CDR2 is SMNVEV (reference sequence). Written as DNA, the CDR3 is TGTGCCAGCAGTTTAGGGCTAGCAGAGACCCAGTACTTC. Protein sequence: CASSLGLAETQYF.

The chain employs TRBV19 and TRBJ2-4; the match to TRBD2 covers 10 bases. J gave up 8 bases and V 4 bases, and 14 bases lay outside the gene matches. Germline V gives CDR1 LNHDA, CDR2 SQIVND (reference sequence). The CDR3 covers 17 residues. As DNA, the CDR3 is TGTGCCAGTAGTAGACCTGGACTAGCGGAGATGGGGGACATTCAGTACTTC. Its translation is CASSRPGLAEMGDIQYF.

This clone showed up just once. V and J are TRBV10-3 and TRBJ2-2, with TRBD1 identical over 7 bases. Germline CDR1 ENHRY, CDR2 SYGVKD. The CDR3 contains 15 residues. Trimming took 6 bases from V and 6 from J; bases not matched to a gene: 10. The CDR3 region is CAIRAGTVRAGELFF. The CDR3, as DNA: TGTGCCATCAGGGCCGGGACAGTAAGGGCCGGGGAGCTGTTTTTT.

A few counts support this clone. This chain uses TRBV7-3 with TRBJ2-3; 9 nucleotides match TRBD2. This CDR3 is built from 15 residues. Per germline, CDR1 SGHTA and CDR2 FQGTGA. The trim removed 2 bases at V and 6 bases at J, leaving 6 bases unmatched. The CDR3 sequence is CASSLRRGGPDTQYF. The CDR3 bases are TGTGCCAGCAGCTTACGGCGGGGGGGCCCCGATACGCAGTATTTT.

This chain links TRBV6-5 with TRBJ1-2; TRBD1 aligns across 9 bases. Germline-derived CDR1 and CDR2 are MNHEY and SVGAGI. The CDR3 totals 15 residues. V trimming: 6 bases; J trimming: 6 bases; junction bases outside the gene matches: 11. The chain's CDR3 is CASSPTTGGLHGYTF. The CDR3, as DNA: TGTGCCAGCAGCCCTACGACAGGGGGGCTACATGGCTACACCTTC.